One and the same sample provided the 21 T cell receptor beta chains below, sequenced in a study of blood T cell repertoires in COVID-19. The method was immunoSEQ multiplex PCR; TCRdb's version includes in-frame clones alone and lacks a portion of them. The sample holds 210,000 or so clones; roughly four fifths are singletons and the top ten take about 5.1%. The sequencing sample was made of peripheral blood. Receptors were obtained from a woman aged 70 to 79 with active or convalescent COVID-19.

The chain is built from TRBV5-1 and TRBJ2-7; tentative D call: TRBD2 (6 bases). The CDR3 contains 15 residues. CDR1 and CDR2 (germline): SGHRS, YFSETQ. Trimming stripped 0 bases from V and 2 bases from J, with 12 bases between. CDR3 bases: TGCGCCAGCAGCTTGGCTGGGACTCGTACCTACGAGCAGTACTTC. It is translated as CASSLAGTRTYEQYF.

CDR3: CATSDDRSGLAREQYF. The CDR3 region has the DNA TGTGCCACCAGTGATGACAGATCCGGACTAGCGCGCGAGCAGTACTTC. V usage is TRBV24-1 and J usage is TRBJ2-7; 9 bases are shared with TRBD2. V shed 3 bases and J 6 bases; nucleotides not matched to a gene: 11. The CDR3 length is 16 residues. Looked up from germline, CDR1 is KGHDR and CDR2 is SFDVKD.

This sequence joins TRBV5-1 and TRBJ2-3, with 12 bases lining up with TRBD1. Looked up from germline, CDR1 is SGHRS and CDR2 is YFSETQ. Trimming took 4 bases from V and 6 from J; bases not matched to a gene: 6. The CDR3 contains 15 residues. The CDR3 protein is CASSQGQGAFDTQYF. The DNA for the CDR3 is TGCGCCAGCAGCCAGGGACAGGGGGCATTCGATACGCAGTATTTT.

The chain combines TRBV5-1 with TRBJ2-7; 9 bases fit TRBD1. The junction had 5 bases not matched to a gene; V was cut back by 2 bases and J by 5 bases. The germline V gene has CDR1 SGHRS and CDR2 YFSETQ. CDR3 length: 14 residues. In nucleotides, the CDR3 is TGCGCCAGCAGCTTAGGACAGGGGAGGCACGAGCAGTACTTC. Translation: CASSLGQGRHEQYF.

The chain combines TRBV25-1 with TRBJ1-2; D might be TRBD1 (6 bases). Trimming cost V 6 bases and J 6 bases, with 14 bases left between them. The V gene's germline CDR1 is MGHDK and CDR2 SYGVNS. The CDR3 length is 13 residues. The CDR3 loop reads CASSSANRDGYTF. In nucleotides, the CDR3 is TGTGCCAGCAGCTCAGCTAACAGGGATGGCTACACCTTC.

The gene calls are TRBV5-1 and TRBJ1-5; the D gene is possibly TRBD1 (6 bases). This CDR3 is built from 15 residues. The V end lost 0 bases, the J end lost 7 bases, and 14 bases lay between the germline ends. Germline V gene sequence: CDR1 SGHRS, CDR2 YFSETQ. The CDR3 DNA follows: TGCGCCAGCAGCTTGGCAGGGGTCATCCACCAGCCCCAGCATTTT. Residues: CASSLAGVIHQPQHF.

As DNA, the CDR3 is TGTGCCAGCTCACCCACCCAGTACGAGCAGTACTTC. This gives the protein CASSPTQYEQYF. V and J are TRBV18 and TRBJ2-7; D is unclear. The germline CDR1 and CDR2 sequences are KGHSH and LQKENI. V was trimmed by 3 bases and J by 4 bases, leaving 7 bases between them. The CDR3 length is 12 residues.

The chain recombines TRBV19 with TRBJ2-3; 10 nucleotides match TRBD1. The V segment lost 1 base and the J segment 3 bases; nucleotides outside the gene matches: 4. The germline gives CDR1 LNHDA, CDR2 SQIVND (reference sequence). This CDR3 spans 16 amino acids. This CDR3 is CASSIGQGAGTDTQYF. In DNA form, the CDR3 reads TGTGCCAGTAGTATAGGACAGGGGGCCGGGACAGATACGCAGTATTTT.

There are a few counts of this clone. V usage is TRBV18 and J usage is TRBJ2-5; 8 bases agree with TRBD1. CDR1 is KGHSH and CDR2 is LQKENI in the germline V gene. The length of the CDR3 is 15 residues. The ends lost 8 bases at V and 9 bases at J; junction bases unmatched: 17. The CDR3 is CASTSGTGPLGAQYF. Written as DNA, the CDR3 is TGTGCCAGCACCTCCGGGACAGGACCACTTGGGGCCCAGTACTTC.

This rearrangement joins TRBV14 to TRBJ2-1; D is unclear. The germline CDR1 and CDR2 sequences are SGHDN and FVKESK. The CDR3 is 13 amino acids. Trimming removed 4 bases from V and 9 bases from J, with 13 bases in between. The CDR3 protein is CASSPSSVTEQFF. In nucleotides, the CDR3 is TGTGCCAGCAGCCCATCTTCGGTAACTGAGCAGTTCTTC.

The chain is built from TRBV6-6 and TRBJ2-7, with 8 bases that match TRBD1. The CDR3 spans 14 residues. J was trimmed by 7 bases and V by 2 bases; bases with no gene match: 7. Germline V lookup: CDR1 MNHNY, CDR2 SVGAGI (reference sequence). In DNA, the CDR3 is TGTGCCAGCAGTTACAGACAGGGGACAGAAGAGCAGTACTTC. It encodes CASSYRQGTEEQYF.

The chain couples TRBV7-9 to TRBJ1-6, with 8 nucleotides matching TRBD1. The CDR3 is 16 amino acids. The germline V gene encodes CDR1 SEHNR and CDR2 FQNEAQ (reference sequence). Trimming removed 4 bases from V and 4 bases from J; junction bases left unmatched: 6. CDR3 sequence: CASSSGQGFYNSPLHF. The DNA for the CDR3 is TGTGCCAGCAGCTCCGGACAGGGATTTTATAATTCACCCCTCCACTTT.

The J gene is TRBJ1-1, the V gene TRBV7-9, with unresolved D. The CDR3 is made up of 15 amino acids. V gave up 5 bases and J gave up 2 bases, with 15 bases separating them. Germline loops: CDR1 SEHNR, CDR2 FQNEAQ (reference sequence). The CDR3 DNA reads TGTGCCAGCAGCCTAGTCGAGGGAGGCAACACTGAAGCTTTCTTT. It codes for CASSLVEGGNTEAFF.

The V call is TRBV4-1, the J call TRBJ2-2; a possible D gene is TRBD1 (5 bases). This CDR3 is 16 amino acids long. Deletions cut 6 bases from V and 0 bases from J, with 14 bases between. Germline V gene lookup returns CDR1 MGHRA and CDR2 YSYEKL. The chain's CDR3 is CASSRRQLANTGELFF. The CDR3 DNA reads as TGCGCCAGCAGTCGGCGACAGCTCGCGAACACCGGGGAGCTGTTTTTT.

The chain has TRBV14 and TRBJ2-1, with TRBD2 matching 9 bases. The CDR3 contains 17 residues. Germline trimming cut 1 base from V and 9 bases from J; bases unmatched to any gene: 13. The V gene's germline CDR1 is SGHDN and CDR2 FVKESK. The CDR3 coding sequence is TGTGCCAGCAGCCAAGTGAAAGGCGGGAGGGCCCCCCCTGAGCAGTTCTTC. Translated, it gives CASSQVKGGRAPPEQFF.

The rearrangement uses TRBV9 and TRBJ2-3; 7 bases match TRBD1. The CDR3 consists of 14 residues. With V trimmed by 4 bases and J by 6 bases, 8 bases remained unmatched. Germline assignment: CDR1 SGDLS and CDR2 YYNGEE. The CDR3 reads CASSLLDREDTQYF. The CDR3 nucleotides are TGTGCCAGCAGCCTTCTTGACAGGGAGGATACGCAGTATTTT.

The CDR3 loop is CASSVGTSGRRTDTQYF. CDR3 DNA sequence: TGTGCCAGCAGCGTCGGGACTAGCGGGAGAAGGACAGATACGCAGTATTTT. V usage is TRBV5-4 and J usage is TRBJ2-3; 14 positions agree with TRBD2. CDR1 and CDR2 from the germline V gene are SGHNT and YYREEE (reference sequence). J gave up 3 bases and V 4 bases, and 7 bases lay outside the gene matches. The CDR3 covers 17 residues. The full variable domain, in which reference TRBV5-4 and TRBJ2-3 provide the parts outside the CDR3, is ETGVTQSPTHLIKTRGQQVTLRCSSQSGHNTVSWYQQALGQGPQFIFQYYREEENGRGNFPPRFSGLQFPNYSSELNVNALELDDSALYLCASSVGTSGRRTDTQYFGPGTRLTVL.

The chain employs TRBV11-2 and TRBJ1-2; 8 nucleotides match TRBD1. This CDR3 has 14 residues. With V trimmed by 5 bases and J by 3 bases, 5 bases remained unmatched. Germline CDR1 reads SGHAT; CDR2 reads FQNNGV. CDR3 nucleotide sequence: TGTGCCAGCAGCCCAACGACAGGGGACTATGGCTACACCTTC. Translating gives CASSPTTGDYGYTF. Filled out from reference TRBV11-2 and TRBJ1-2, the complete variable domain reads EAGVAQSPRYKIIEKRQSVAFWCNPISGHATLYWYQQILGQGPKLLIQFQNNGVVDDSQLPKDRFSAERLKGVDSTLKIQPAKLEDSAVYLCASSPTTGDYGYTFGSGTRLTVV.

This chain uses TRBV18 with TRBJ2-1, with a weak D call TRBD2 (6 bases). The germline V gene has CDR1 KGHSH and CDR2 LQKENI. This CDR3 region has 14 residues. V shed 3 bases and J shed 6 bases, with 12 bases lying between them. CDR3 in amino acids: CASSPAAAGNEQFF. The CDR3 DNA reads TGTGCCAGCTCACCCGCCGCAGCGGGCAATGAGCAGTTCTTC.

The chain employs TRBV5-4 and TRBJ1-4, with D possibly matching TRBD1 (5 bases). The CDR3 runs to 13 residues. From germline, CDR1 is SGHNT and CDR2 YYREEE (reference sequence). Trimming took 4 bases from V and 10 from J, leaving 14 bases between them. The CDR3 protein is CASSVPSGGKLFF. The CDR3, as DNA: TGTGCCAGCAGCGTCCCCTCGGGGGGAAAACTGTTTTTT.

The chain has TRBV6-1 and TRBJ1-6, with D possibly matching TRBD1 (6 bases). The CDR3 has 15 residues. Germline V CDR1 and CDR2: MNHNS, SASEGT. Trimming shortened V by 3 bases and J by 2 bases, and 8 bases separated the two germline ends. In nucleotides, the CDR3 is TGTGCCAGCAGTGATAGGGGGACCTATAATTCACCCCTCCACTTT. This codes for CASSDRGTYNSPLHF.